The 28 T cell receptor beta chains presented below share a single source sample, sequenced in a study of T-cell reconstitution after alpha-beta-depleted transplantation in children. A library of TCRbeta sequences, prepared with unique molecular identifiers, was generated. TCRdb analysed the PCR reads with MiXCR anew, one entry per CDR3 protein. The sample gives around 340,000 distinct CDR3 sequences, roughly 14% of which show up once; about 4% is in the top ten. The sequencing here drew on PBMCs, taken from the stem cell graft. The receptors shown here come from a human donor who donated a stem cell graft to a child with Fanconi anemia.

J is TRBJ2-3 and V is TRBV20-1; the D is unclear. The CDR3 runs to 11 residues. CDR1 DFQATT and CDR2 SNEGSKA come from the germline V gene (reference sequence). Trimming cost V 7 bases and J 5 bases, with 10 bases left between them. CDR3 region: CSVSSRDTQYF. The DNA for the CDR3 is TGCAGTGTCAGTAGCCGAGATACGCAGTATTTT.

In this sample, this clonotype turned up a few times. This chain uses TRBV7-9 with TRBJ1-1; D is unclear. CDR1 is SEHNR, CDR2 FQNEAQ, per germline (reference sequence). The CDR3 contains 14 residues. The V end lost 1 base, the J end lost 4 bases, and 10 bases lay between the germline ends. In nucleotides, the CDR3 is TGTGCCAGCAGCTTAGTGGGCCCATCCACTGAAGCTTTCTTT. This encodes CASSLVGPSTEAFF.

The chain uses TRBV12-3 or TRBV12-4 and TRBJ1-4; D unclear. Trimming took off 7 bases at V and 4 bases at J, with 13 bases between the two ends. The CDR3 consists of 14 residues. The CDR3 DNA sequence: TGTGCCAGCACCCTCTGGGGTATTAATGAAAAACTGTTTTTT. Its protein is CASTLWGINEKLFF.

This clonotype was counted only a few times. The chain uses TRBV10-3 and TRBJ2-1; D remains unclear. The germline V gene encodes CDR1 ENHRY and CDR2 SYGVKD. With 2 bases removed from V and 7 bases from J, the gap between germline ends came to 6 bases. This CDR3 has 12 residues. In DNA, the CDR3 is TGTGCCATCAGTGAGGAGAGGAATGAGCAGTTCTTC. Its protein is CAISEERNEQFF.

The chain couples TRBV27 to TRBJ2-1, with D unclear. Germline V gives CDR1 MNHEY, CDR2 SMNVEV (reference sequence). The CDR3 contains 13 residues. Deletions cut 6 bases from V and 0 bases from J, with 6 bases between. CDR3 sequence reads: CASRLSSYNEQFF. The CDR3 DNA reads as TGTGCCAGCAGACTTAGCTCCTACAATGAGCAGTTCTTC.

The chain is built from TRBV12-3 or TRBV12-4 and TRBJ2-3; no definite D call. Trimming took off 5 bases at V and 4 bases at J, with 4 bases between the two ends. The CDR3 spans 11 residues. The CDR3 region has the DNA TGTGCCAGCAGTCCTCCAGATACGCAGTATTTT. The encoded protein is CASSPPDTQYF.

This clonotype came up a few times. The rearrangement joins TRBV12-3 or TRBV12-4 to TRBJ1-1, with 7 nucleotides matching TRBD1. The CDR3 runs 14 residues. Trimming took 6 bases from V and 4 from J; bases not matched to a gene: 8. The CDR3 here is CASSPAGGTTEAFF. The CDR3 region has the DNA TGTGCCAGCAGCCCCGCAGGGGGGACCACTGAAGCTTTCTTT.

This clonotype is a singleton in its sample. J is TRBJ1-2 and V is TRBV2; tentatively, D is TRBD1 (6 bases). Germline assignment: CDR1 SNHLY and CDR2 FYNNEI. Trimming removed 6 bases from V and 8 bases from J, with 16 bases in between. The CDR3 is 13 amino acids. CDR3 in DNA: TGTGCCAGCAGGGTGGACAGTTCAAGGGGCTACACCTTC. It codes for CASRVDSSRGYTF.

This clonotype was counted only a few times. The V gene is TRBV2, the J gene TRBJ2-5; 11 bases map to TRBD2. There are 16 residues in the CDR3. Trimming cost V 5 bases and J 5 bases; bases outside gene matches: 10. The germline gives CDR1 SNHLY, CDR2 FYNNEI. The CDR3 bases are TGTGCCAGCAGTCTTACCTCTAGCGGGGGGTTGGAGACCCAGTACTTC. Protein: CASSLTSSGGLETQYF.

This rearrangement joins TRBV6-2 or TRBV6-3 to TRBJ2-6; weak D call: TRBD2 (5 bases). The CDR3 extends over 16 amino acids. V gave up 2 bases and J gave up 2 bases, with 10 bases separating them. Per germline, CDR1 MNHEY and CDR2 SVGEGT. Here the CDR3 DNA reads TGTGCCAGCAGTTACGCTATCGGGACTGGGGCCAACGTCCTGACTTTC. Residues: CASSYAIGTGANVLTF.

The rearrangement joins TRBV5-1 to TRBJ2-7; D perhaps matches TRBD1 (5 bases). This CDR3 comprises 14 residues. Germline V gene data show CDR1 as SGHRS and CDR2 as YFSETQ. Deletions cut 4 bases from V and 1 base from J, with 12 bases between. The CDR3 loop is CASSIEQVSYEQYF. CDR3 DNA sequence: TGCGCCAGCAGCATTGAACAGGTTTCCTACGAGCAGTACTTC.

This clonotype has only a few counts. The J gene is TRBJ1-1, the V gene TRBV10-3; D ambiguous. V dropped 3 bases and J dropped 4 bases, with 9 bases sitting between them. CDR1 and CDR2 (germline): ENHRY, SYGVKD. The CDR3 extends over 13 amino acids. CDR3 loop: CAISELMGTEAFF. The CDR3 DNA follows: TGTGCCATCAGTGAATTGATGGGCACTGAAGCTTTCTTT.

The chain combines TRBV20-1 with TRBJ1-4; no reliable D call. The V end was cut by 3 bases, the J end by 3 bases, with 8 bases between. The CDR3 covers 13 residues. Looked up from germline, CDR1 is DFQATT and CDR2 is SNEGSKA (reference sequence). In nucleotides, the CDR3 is TGCAGTGCTAGTTACGGACCTAATGAAAAACTGTTTTTT. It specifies CSASYGPNEKLFF.

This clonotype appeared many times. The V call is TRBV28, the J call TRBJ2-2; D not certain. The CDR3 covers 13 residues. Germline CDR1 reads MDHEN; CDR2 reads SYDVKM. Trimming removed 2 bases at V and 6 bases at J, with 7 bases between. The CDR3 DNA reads TGTGCCAGCAGTTTAACAGTGCCCGGGGAGCTGTTTTTT. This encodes CASSLTVPGELFF.

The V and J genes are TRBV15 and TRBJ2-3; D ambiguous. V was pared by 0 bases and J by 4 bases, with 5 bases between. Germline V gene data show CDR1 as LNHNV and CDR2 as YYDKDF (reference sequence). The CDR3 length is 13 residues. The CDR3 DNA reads TGTGCCACCAGCAGAGATGGGGCAGATACGCAGTATTTT. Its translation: CATSRDGADTQYF.

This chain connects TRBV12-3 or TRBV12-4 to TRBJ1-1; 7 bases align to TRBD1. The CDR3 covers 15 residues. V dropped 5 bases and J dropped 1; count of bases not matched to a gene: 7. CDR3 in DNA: TGTGCCAGCAGTGTTCCGGGACAGCCGAACACTGAAGCTTTCTTT. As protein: CASSVPGQPNTEAFF.

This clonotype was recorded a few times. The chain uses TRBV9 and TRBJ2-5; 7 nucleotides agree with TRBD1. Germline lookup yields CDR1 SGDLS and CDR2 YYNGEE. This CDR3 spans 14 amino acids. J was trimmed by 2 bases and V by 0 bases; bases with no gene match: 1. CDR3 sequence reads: CASSVGGQQETQYF. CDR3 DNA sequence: TGTGCCAGCAGCGTAGGGGGACAGCAAGAGACCCAGTACTTC.

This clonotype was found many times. Here the CDR3 DNA reads TGTGCCAGCAGCTCCGGGACTCTACAAGAGACCCAGTACTTC. This encodes CASSSGTLQETQYF. The chain couples TRBV11-1 to TRBJ2-5; perhaps TRBD2 as D (6 bases). The germline gives CDR1 SGHAT, CDR2 FQDESV (reference sequence). The ends were cut back, 4 bases at V and 2 bases at J, with 11 bases in the middle. The CDR3 sequence is 14 residues long.

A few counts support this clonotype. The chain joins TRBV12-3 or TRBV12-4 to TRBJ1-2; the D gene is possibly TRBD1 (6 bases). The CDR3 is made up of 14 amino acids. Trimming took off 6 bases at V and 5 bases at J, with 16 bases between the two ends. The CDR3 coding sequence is TGTGCCAGCAGCACCTACAGGGTGCAATATGGCTACACCTTC. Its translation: CASSTYRVQYGYTF.

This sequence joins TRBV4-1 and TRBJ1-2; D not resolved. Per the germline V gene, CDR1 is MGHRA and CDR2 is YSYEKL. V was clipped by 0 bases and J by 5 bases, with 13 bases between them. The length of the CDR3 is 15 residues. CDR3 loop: CASSQDENRGYGYTF. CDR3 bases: TGCGCCAGCAGCCAAGATGAGAATCGAGGATATGGCTACACCTTC.

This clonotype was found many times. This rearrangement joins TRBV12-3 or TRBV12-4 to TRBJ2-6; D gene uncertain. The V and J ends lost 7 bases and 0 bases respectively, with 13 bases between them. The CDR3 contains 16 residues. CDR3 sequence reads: CASIQSDGSGANVLTF. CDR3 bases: TGTGCCAGCATTCAATCGGATGGCTCTGGGGCCAACGTCCTGACTTTC.

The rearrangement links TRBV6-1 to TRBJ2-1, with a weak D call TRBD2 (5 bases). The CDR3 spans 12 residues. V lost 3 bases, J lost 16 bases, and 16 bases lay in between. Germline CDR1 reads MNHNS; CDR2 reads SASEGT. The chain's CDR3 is CASSDGSSSGFF. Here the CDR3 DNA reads TGTGCCAGCAGTGATGGCAGTTCGAGCGGCTTCTTC.

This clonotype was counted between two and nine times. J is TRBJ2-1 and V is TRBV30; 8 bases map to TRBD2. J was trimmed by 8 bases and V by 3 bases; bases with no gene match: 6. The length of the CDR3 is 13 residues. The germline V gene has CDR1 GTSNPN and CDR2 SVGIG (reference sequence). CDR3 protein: CAWSGGALDEQFF. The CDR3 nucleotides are TGTGCCTGGAGCGGGGGGGCCCTAGATGAGCAGTTCTTC.

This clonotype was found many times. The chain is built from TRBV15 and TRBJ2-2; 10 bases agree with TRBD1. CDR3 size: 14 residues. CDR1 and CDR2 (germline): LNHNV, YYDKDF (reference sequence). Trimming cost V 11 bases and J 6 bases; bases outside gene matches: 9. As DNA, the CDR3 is TGTGCCCCCCGGGACAGGGGCAAGGCCGGGGAGCTGTTTTTT. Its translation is CAPRDRGKAGELFF.

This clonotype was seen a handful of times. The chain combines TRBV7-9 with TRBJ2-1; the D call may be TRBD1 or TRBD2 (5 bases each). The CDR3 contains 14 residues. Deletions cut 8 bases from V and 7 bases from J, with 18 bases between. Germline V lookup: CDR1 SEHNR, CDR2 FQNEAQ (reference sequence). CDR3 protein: CASGPGTSRNEQFF. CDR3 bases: TGTGCCAGCGGACCCGGGACCTCGAGGAATGAGCAGTTCTTC.

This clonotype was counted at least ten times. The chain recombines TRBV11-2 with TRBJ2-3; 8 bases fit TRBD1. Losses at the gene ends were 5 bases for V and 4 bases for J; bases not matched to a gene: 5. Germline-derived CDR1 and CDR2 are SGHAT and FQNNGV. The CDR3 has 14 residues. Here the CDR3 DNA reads TGTGCCAGCAGCAGACGGACAGGGCCAGATACGCAGTATTTT. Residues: CASSRRTGPDTQYF.

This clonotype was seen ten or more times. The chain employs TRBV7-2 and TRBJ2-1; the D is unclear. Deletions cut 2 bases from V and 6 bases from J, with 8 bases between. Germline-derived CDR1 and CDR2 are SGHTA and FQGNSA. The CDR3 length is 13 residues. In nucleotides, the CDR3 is TGTGCCAGCAGCTTACTCAGTACCAATGAGCAGTTCTTC. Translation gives CASSLLSTNEQFF. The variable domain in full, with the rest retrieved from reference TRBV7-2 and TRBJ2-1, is GAGVSQSPSNKVTEKGKDVELRCDPISGHTALYWYRQSLGQGLEFLIYFQGNSAPDKSGLPSDRFSAERTGGSVSTLTIQRTQQEDSAVYLCASSLLSTNEQFFGPGTRLTVL.

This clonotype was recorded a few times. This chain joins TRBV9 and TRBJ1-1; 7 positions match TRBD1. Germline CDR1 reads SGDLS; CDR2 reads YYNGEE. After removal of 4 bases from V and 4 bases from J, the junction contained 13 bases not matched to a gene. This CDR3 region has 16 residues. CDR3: CASSRLRTGGPTEAFF. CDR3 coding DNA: TGTGCCAGCAGCCGCCTTAGGACAGGAGGACCCACTGAAGCTTTCTTT.